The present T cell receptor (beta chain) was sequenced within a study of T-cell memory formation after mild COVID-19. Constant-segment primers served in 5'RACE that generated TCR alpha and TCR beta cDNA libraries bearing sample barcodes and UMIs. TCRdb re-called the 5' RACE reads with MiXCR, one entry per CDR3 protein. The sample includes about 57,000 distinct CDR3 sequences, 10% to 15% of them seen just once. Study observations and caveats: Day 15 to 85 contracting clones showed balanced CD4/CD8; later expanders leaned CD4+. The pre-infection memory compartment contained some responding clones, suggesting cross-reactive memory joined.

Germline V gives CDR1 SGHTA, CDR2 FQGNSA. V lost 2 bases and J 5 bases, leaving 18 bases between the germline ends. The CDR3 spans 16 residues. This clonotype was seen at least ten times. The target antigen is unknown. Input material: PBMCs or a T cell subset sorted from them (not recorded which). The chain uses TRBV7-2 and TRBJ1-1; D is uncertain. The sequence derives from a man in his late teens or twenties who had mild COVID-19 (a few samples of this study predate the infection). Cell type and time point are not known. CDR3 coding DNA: TGTGCCAGCAGCTTAATTCCGACCCTGTTGGGAACTGAAGCTTTCTTT. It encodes CASSLIPTLLGTEAFF.